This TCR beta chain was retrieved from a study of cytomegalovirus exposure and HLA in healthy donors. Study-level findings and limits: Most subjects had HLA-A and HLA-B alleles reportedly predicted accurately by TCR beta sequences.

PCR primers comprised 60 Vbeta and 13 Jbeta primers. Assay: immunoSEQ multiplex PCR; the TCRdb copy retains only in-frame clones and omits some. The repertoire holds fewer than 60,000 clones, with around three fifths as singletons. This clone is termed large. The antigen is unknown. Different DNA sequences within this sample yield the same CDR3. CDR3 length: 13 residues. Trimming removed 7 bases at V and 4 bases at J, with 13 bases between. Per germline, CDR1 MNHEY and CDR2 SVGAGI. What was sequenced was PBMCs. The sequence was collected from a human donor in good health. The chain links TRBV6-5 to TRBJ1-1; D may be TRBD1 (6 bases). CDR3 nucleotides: TGTGCCAGCAACAAACAGGGTTCCACTGAAGCTTTCTTT. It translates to CASNKQGSTEAFF.